This T cell receptor (beta chain) comes out of a study of molecular identifiers for immune sequencing clone quantification. Preparation of naive CD8 libraries involved roughly 17,000 to 1,000,000 sorted cells and 10%, 30% or 50% RNA. CDR1 and CDR2 (germline): SGHDT, YYEEEE. The CDR3 is 16 residues long. V shed 4 bases, J shed 6 bases, and the junction held 15 bases outside the gene matches. The use of previously described methods and listed TCR primers produced the bulk TCR libraries. In TCRdb, the PCR reads were re-called with MiXCR into one record per CDR3 protein. This table holds some 93,000 distinct CDR3 sequences, roughly a fifth found once.

Sequenced sample: naive CD8+ T cells from blood, with Jurkat cell RNA spiked in. Stated subset: FACS-sorted CD8+CD4-CCR7+CD45RA+ naive T cells. This chain uses TRBV5-6 with TRBJ1-1; 7 nucleotides match TRBD1. The clonotype was recovered from a human donor in good health. Some libraries in this study had Jurkat cell RNA spiked in. CDR3 region: CASSGGTGQFGAEAFF. The CDR3 DNA follows: TGTGCCAGCAGCGGGGGAACGGGACAGTTTGGCGCTGAAGCTTTCTTT.